This T cell receptor (beta chain) emerged from a study of blood T cell repertoires in COVID-19. The CDR3 consists of 14 residues. Germline loops: CDR1 SQVTM, CDR2 ANQGSEA. The V and J ends lost 3 bases and 6 bases, in that order; junction bases with no gene match: 10. Assignments of participants to cohorts depended upon their own reported clinical history. Repertoires were generated with immunoSEQ multiplex PCR, while TCRdb's copy carries only in-frame clones and drops some. The sample shows more than 200,000 clones, 85% to 90% of them seen only once. J is TRBJ1-2 and V is TRBV29-1, with 7 bases lining up with TRBD1. The sequenced sample was PBMCs or T cells enriched from blood (not recorded which). The sequence was obtained from a woman in her 30s with acute COVID-19. The CDR3 coding sequence is TGCAGCGTTGATAGATCGGGGACAGCCCATGGCTACACCTTC. Protein product: CSVDRSGTAHGYTF.